This TCR beta chain emerged from a study of post-analysis software for immune sequencing data. Background on the study: Included courses were relapsing-remitting and secondary progressive multiple sclerosis; progressive-relapsing multiple sclerosis was also included.

Built from TCR beta cDNA, the libraries had unique molecular identifiers in them. There were 1 to 10 million T cells, and around 500,000 cDNA molecules came from them. TCRdb recomputed calls from the PCR reads with MiXCR, one row per CDR3 protein. The sample lists hundreds of thousands of distinct CDR3 sequences, around 50% occurring once. Per germline, CDR1 MNHNS and CDR2 SASEGT. V lost 6 bases and J lost 5, with 8 bases in between. CDR3 length equals 11 residues. Points on this clonotype: No antigen is known for it.

Study-level findings and limits: Strong same-batch co-clustering of samples appeared with F measure clustering. Included in a set of about five TRBV segments more frequent in patients than controls were TRBV5-6, TRBV5-1 and TRBV20-1. Significantly lower normalized Chao1 diversity was found in patients with multiple sclerosis relative to controls.

Material: blood. This sequence joins TRBV6-1 and TRBJ2-7; D unresolved. This receptor was identified in a girl between 10 and 17 years old with multiple sclerosis. CDR3 DNA sequence: TGTGCCAGCAGCGAAAGGAACGAGCAGTACTTC. This gives the protein CASSERNEQYF.